This T cell receptor (beta chain) came from a study of immune evolution from preneoplasia to lung adenocarcinoma. Findings and caveats of the study: Later-stage lesions appeared to have more T cells, more diversity, less clonality.

Generated by immunoSEQ multiplex PCR, the TCRdb table keeps only in-frame clones and is missing some. The data contain some 15,000 clones, 70% to 85% of them singletons. Of note for this clone: The antigen is not known.

Two lung cancer pathologists independently confirmed each histologic diagnosis. The CDR3 sequence is 15 residues long. V lost 0 bases and J lost 9, with 12 bases in between. Germline V gives CDR1 SGHDN, CDR2 FVKESK. Sequencing was carried out using FFPE minimally invasive lung adenocarcinoma tissue. This TCR was sampled from a person aged 55 to 79 with lung adenocarcinoma. The chain has TRBV14 and TRBJ1-6; maybe TRBD1 (5 bases). The CDR3 nucleotides read TGTGCCAGCAGCCAAGATCCAGGGCCCCTTTCACCCCTCCACTTT. Protein sequence: CASSQDPGPLSPLHF.